This TCR beta chain was obtained from a study of cytomegalovirus exposure and HLA in healthy donors. About this clone: Its specificity is not known.

It was the approximately 120-subject validation cohort, separate from the roughly 700-subject first cohort, to which the donors belonged. Study-wide results and limits: The listing of roughly 160 TCR beta chains classed them as cytomegalovirus-associated. A few of the chains that were CMV-associated were confirmed in vitro to be specific for CMV antigens.

The method was immunoSEQ multiplex PCR; TCRdb's version includes in-frame clones alone and lacks a portion of them. The sample has roughly 150,000 clones; 70% to 90% are singletons. V was clipped by 3 bases and J by 2 bases; unmatched bases: 16. From germline, CDR1 is SQVTM and CDR2 ANQGSEA. This CDR3 region has 19 residues. The sample was PBMCs. The chain employs TRBV29-1 and TRBJ2-6; 7 bases line up with TRBD1. The sequence derives from a woman younger than 30 in good health and CMV-seronegative. CDR3 sequence: CSVEAEDRVNFAGANVLTF. The CDR3 nucleotides are TGCAGCGTTGAGGCTGAAGACAGGGTCAATTTTGCTGGGGCCAACGTCCTGACTTTC.